This T cell receptor (beta chain) emerged from a study of CD8 T cells in ankylosing spondylitis. Study-level findings and limits: Reported data indicate significant enrichment of disease-linked clones within matched ankylosing spondylitis synovial fluid. A TCR beta motif made of eight highly homologous variants seemed typical of ankylosing spondylitis blood.

The CDR3 extends over 14 amino acids. Trimming took off 3 bases at V and 4 bases at J, with 10 bases between the two ends. The germline V gene has CDR1 SGHRS and CDR2 YFSETQ. Generation of TCR beta libraries employed quantitative 5'-RACE incorporating molecular barcodes. TCRdb re-called the 5' RACE reads through MiXCR, storing one row per CDR3 protein. The sample consists of about 200,000 distinct CDR3 sequences, roughly 12% of them appearing once. As concerns this clonotype: Its antigen is currently unknown.

The V call is TRBV5-1, the J call TRBJ2-2; no clear D. This TCR was sampled from a male donor with ankylosing spondylitis or in good health (not recorded which). The sample comprised blood, either unsorted or a sorted T cell fraction (not recorded which). Here the CDR3 reads CASSSTRGTGELFF. CDR3 DNA: TGCGCCAGCAGCTCCACCCGAGGCACCGGGGAGCTGTTTTTT.